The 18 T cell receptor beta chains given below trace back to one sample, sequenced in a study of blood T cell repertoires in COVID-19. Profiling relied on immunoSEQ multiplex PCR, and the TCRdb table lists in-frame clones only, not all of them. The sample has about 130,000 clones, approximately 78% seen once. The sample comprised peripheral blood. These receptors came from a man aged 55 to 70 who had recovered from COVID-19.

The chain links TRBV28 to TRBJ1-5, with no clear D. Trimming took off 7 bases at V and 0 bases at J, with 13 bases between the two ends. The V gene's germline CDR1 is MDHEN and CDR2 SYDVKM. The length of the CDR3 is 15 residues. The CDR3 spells CASTSTINSNQPQHF. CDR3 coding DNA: TGTGCCAGCACCTCGACAATCAATAGCAATCAGCCCCAGCATTTT.

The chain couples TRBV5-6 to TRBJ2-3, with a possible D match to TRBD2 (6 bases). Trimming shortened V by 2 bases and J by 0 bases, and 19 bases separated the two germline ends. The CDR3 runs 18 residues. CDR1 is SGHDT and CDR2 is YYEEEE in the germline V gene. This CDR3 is CASSFGLGGTSSTDTQYF. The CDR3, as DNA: TGTGCCAGCAGCTTTGGGCTTGGGGGGACTTCTAGCACAGATACGCAGTATTTT.

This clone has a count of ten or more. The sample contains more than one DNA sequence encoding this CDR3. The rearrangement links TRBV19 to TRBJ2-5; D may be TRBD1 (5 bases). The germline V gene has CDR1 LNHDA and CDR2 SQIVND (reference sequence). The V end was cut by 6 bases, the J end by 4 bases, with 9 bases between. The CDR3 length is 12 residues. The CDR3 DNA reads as TGTGCCAGTAGACAGGCCGGAGAGACCCAGTACTTC. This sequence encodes CASRQAGETQYF.

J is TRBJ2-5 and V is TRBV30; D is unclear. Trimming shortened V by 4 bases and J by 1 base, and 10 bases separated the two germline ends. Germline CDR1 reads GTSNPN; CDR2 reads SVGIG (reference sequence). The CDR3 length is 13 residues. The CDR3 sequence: CAWTQTFQETQYF. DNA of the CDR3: TGTGCCTGGACTCAGACATTCCAAGAGACCCAGTACTTC. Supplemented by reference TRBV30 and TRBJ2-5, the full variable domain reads SQTIHQWPATLVQPVGSPLSLECTVEGTSNPNLYWYRQAAGRGLQLLFYSVGIGQISSEVPQNLSASRPQDRQFILSSKKLLLSDSGFYLCAWTQTFQETQYFGPGTRLLVL.

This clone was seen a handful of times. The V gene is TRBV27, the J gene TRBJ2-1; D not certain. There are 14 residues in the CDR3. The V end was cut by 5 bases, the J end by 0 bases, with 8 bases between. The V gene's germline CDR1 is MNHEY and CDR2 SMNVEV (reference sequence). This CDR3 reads CASSPSSSYNEQFF. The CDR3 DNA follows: TGTGCCAGCAGTCCCTCCAGCTCCTACAATGAGCAGTTCTTC.

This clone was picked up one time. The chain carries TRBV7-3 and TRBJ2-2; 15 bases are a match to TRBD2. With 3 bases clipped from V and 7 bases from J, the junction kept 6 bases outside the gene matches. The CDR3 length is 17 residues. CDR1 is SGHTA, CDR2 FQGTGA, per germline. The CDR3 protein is CASSFGLAGGPNGELFF. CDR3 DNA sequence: TGTGCCAGCAGCTTCGGACTAGCGGGAGGGCCAAACGGGGAGCTGTTTTTT.

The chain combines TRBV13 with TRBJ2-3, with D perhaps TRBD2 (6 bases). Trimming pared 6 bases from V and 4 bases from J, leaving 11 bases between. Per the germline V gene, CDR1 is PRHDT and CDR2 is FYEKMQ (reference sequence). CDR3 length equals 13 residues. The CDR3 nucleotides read TGTGCCAGCAGACTAGCTGGTCCAGATACGCAGTATTTT. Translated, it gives CASRLAGPDTQYF.

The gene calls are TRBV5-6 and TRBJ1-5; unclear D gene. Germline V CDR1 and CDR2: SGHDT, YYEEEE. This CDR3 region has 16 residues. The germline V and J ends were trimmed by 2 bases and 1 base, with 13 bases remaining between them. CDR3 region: CASSFAGFSSNQPQHF. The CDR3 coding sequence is TGTGCCAGCAGCTTTGCGGGGTTCTCGAGCAATCAGCCCCAGCATTTT. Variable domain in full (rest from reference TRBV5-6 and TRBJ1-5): DAGVTQSPTHLIKTRGQQVTLRCSPKSGHDTVSWYQQALGQGPQFIFQYYEEEERQRGNFPDRFSGHQFPNYSSELNVNALLLGDSALYLCASSFAGFSSNQPQHFGDGTRLSIL.

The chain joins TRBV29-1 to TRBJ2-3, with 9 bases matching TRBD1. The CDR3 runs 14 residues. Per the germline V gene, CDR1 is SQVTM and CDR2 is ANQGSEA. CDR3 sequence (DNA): TGCAGTGTACTCGGGACAGGGTACACAGATACGCAGTATTTT. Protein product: CSVLGTGYTDTQYF.

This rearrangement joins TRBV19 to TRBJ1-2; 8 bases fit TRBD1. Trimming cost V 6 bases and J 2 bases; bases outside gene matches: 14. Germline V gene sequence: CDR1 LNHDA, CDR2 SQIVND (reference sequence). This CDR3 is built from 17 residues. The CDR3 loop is CASRFRDRFVSNYGYTF. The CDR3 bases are TGTGCCAGTAGGTTCCGGGACAGGTTCGTGTCGAACTATGGCTACACCTTC.

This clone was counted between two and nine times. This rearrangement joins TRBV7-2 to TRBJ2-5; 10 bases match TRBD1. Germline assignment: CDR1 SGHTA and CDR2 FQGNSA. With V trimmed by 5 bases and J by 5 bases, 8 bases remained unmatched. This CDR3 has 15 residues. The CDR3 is CASSPGTGESETQYF. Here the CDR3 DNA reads TGTGCCAGCAGCCCCGGGACAGGGGAATCGGAGACCCAGTACTTC. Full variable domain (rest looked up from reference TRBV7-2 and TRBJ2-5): GAGVSQSPSNKVTEKGKDVELRCDPISGHTALYWYRQSLGQGLEFLIYFQGNSAPDKSGLPSDRFSAERTGGSVSTLTIQRTQQEDSAVYLCASSPGTGESETQYFGPGTRLLVL.

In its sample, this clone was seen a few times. For the CDR3, the DNA is TGTGCCACCAACGGGGGGCTTTCCTACGAGCAGTACTTC. Its protein is CATNGGLSYEQYF. The gene calls are TRBV19 and TRBJ2-7, with a possible D match to TRBD2 (7 bases). Germline values: CDR1 LNHDA, CDR2 SQIVND (reference sequence). V was shortened by 10 bases and J by 1 base, with 14 bases between the two germline ends. The CDR3 spans 13 residues.

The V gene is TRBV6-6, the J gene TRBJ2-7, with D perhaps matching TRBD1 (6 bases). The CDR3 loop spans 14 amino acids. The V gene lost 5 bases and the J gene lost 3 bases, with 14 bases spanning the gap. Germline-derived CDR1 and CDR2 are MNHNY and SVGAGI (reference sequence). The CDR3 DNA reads TGTGCCAGCAGTGCCCCACAGGGATTCTACGAGCAGTACTTC. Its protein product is CASSAPQGFYEQYF.

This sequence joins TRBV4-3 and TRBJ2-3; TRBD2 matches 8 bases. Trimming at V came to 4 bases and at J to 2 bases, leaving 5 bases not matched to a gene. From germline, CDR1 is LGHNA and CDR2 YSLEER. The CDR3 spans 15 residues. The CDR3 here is CASSLVAGNTDTQYF. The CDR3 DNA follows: TGCGCCAGCAGCCTAGTAGCGGGGAACACAGATACGCAGTATTTT.

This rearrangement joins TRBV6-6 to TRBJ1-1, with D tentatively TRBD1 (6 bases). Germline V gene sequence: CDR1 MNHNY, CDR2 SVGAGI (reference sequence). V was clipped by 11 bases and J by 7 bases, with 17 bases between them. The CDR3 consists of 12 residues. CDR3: CAWGQAEGEAFF. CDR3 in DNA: TGTGCCTGGGGGCAGGCCGAAGGTGAAGCTTTCTTT.

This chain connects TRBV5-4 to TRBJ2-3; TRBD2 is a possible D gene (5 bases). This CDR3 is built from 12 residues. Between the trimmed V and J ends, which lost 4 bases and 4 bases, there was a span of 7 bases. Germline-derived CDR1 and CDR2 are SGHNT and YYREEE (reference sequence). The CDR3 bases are TGTGCCAGCAGCCAAGCGGCAGATACGCAGTATTTT. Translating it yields CASSQAADTQYF.

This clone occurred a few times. CDR3 loop: CASSSRGRANEQFF. CDR3 DNA sequence: TGCGCCAGCAGCTCCCGCGGGAGGGCCAATGAGCAGTTCTTC. The chain carries TRBV5-1 and TRBJ2-1; 9 bases map to TRBD2. This CDR3 spans 14 amino acids. The ends lost 3 bases at V and 6 bases at J; junction bases unmatched: 4. Germline V lookup: CDR1 SGHRS, CDR2 YFSETQ.

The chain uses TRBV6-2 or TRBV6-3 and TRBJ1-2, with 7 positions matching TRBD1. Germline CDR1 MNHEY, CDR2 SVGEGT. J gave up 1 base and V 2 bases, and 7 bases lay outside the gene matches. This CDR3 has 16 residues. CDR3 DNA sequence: TGTGCCAGCAGTTACCTACGGACAGGTTTTAACTATGGCTACACCTTC. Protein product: CASSYLRTGFNYGYTF.